This T cell receptor (beta chain) originates from a study of T cell responses to AZD1222 COVID-19 vaccine. Study results and caveats: Receipt of two AZD1222 doses was followed by a rise in Spike-specific TCR breadth and depth. Mostly white British, mostly female donors; authors suggested clonal diversity may be underestimated. Reports say nearly half of spike-specific TCRs go after unmutated variant regions. Only a handful of AZD1222 recipients, several in all, had baseline seropositivity.

Data came from immunoSEQ multiplex PCR; TCRdb stores just in-frame clones and leaves some out. The data show 90,000 to 150,000 clones, with around 82% seen just once and approximately 6.2% held by the top ten. As to this clone: As yet, its antigen is unknown.

V lost 5 bases and J 5 bases, leaving 27 bases between the germline ends. The CDR3 runs to 18 residues. In germline, CDR1 is SGHTA, CDR2 FQGNSA. This material consisted of peripheral blood, taken on day 0 of AZD1222 vaccination. This chain links TRBV7-2 with TRBJ1-1, with D perhaps TRBD1 (5 bases). This clonotype originated in an adult in good health. The CDR3 coding sequence is TGTGCCAGCAGCCCAGAAGGGGAGGGTTATGGGGTGAGAACTGAAGCTTTCTTT. This translates into CASSPEGEGYGVRTEAFF.